A single sample is the source of the 14 T cell receptor beta chains below, sequenced in a study of cytomegalovirus exposure and HLA in healthy donors. The PCR employed 60 Vbeta primers together with 13 Jbeta primers. Clones were read by immunoSEQ multiplex PCR, and TCRdb kept only the in-frame ones, dropping some. The data show about 190,000 clones, under 85% seen once. Source material: PBMCs. The receptors stem from a woman under 30 in good health and CMV-seronegative.

V and J are TRBV11-2 and TRBJ2-6, with D perhaps matching TRBD1 (6 bases). Germline CDR1 and CDR2: SGHAT and FQNNGV. This CDR3 region has 15 residues. V dropped 6 bases and J dropped 2 bases, with 11 bases sitting between them. CDR3 sequence: CASRQGAAGANVLTF. The CDR3 DNA is TGTGCCAGCAGACAGGGCGCGGCTGGGGCCAACGTCCTGACTTTC.

The chain couples TRBV19 to TRBJ1-5; D not resolved. The germline V and J ends were trimmed by 3 bases and 1 base, with 10 bases remaining between them. The CDR3 spans 15 residues. Germline V gene sequence: CDR1 LNHDA, CDR2 SQIVND (reference sequence). In DNA form, the CDR3 reads TGTGCCAGTAGTATTCAGGAACCCAGCAATCAGCCCCAGCATTTT. Amino acid sequence: CASSIQEPSNQPQHF.

The table lists this clone with a count of one. The CDR3 DNA reads TGTGCCAGTAGCCAACAGGGCAGAGAGACCCAGTACTTC. It codes for CASSQQGRETQYF. The chain couples TRBV19 to TRBJ2-5; maybe TRBD1 (6 bases). The CDR3 loop spans 13 amino acids. From germline, CDR1 is LNHDA and CDR2 SQIVND (reference sequence). V lost 6 bases and J 4 bases, leaving 12 bases between the germline ends.

The V gene is TRBV30, the J gene TRBJ1-2; possibly TRBD1 for D (5 bases). The ends were cut back, 0 bases at V and 3 bases at J, with 5 bases in the middle. Germline CDR1 is GTSNPN and CDR2 is SVGIG (reference sequence). CDR3 length: 12 residues. The CDR3 is CAWSVQDYGYTF. Here the CDR3 DNA reads TGTGCCTGGAGTGTACAGGACTATGGCTACACCTTC.

This clone is a singleton in its sample. The chain couples TRBV19 to TRBJ2-5; D ambiguous. From germline, CDR1 is LNHDA and CDR2 SQIVND (reference sequence). Trimming removed 3 bases from V and 5 bases from J, with 10 bases in between. CDR3 length: 13 residues. CDR3 residues: CASSIPRGETQYF. DNA for the CDR3: TGTGCCAGTAGTATCCCGAGAGGCGAGACCCAGTACTTC.

This clone appeared a few times. The genes are TRBV6-1 and TRBJ1-6; the D gene is possibly TRBD1 (6 bases). CDR3 length: 13 amino acids. Per the germline V gene, CDR1 is MNHNS and CDR2 is SASEGT. V lost 11 bases, J lost 8 bases, and 16 bases lay in between. CDR3 coding DNA: TGTGCCGGGACGGGGGGCCGTCATTCACCCCTCCACTTT. Amino acids: CAGTGGRHSPLHF.

The CDR3 is CASSDYAPSLNEQFF. The DNA of the CDR3 is TGTGCCAGCAGTGACTATGCGCCTAGCCTCAATGAGCAGTTCTTC. The rearrangement uses TRBV6-1 and TRBJ2-1, with D perhaps matching TRBD2 (5 bases). The germline CDR1 and CDR2 sequences are MNHNS and SASEGT. V lost 3 bases and J 6 bases, leaving 15 bases between the germline ends. The length of the CDR3 is 15 residues.

For this clone: In the same sample, other DNA sequences code for this CDR3. The chain has TRBV7-2 and TRBJ1-4; no clear D. Germline V gene lookup returns CDR1 SGHTA and CDR2 FQGNSA. V lost 5 bases and J 8 bases, leaving 9 bases between the germline ends. This CDR3 spans 12 amino acids. In DNA, the CDR3 is TGTGCCAGCAGCCCTCCGGGGGAAAAACTGTTTTTT. Amino acid sequence: CASSPPGEKLFF.

This clone has only a few counts. The chain combines TRBV6-6 with TRBJ2-7; 8 nucleotides line up with TRBD1. Germline lookup yields CDR1 MNHNY and CDR2 SVGAGI (reference sequence). V shed 6 bases and J 9 bases; nucleotides not matched to a gene: 13. This CDR3 has 14 amino acids. The DNA for the CDR3 is TGTGCCAGCAGGCCGGGACAGGAATATCACGGGCAGTACTTC. Translating gives CASRPGQEYHGQYF.

This clone was seen a handful of times. J is TRBJ2-7 and V is TRBV7-2; TRBD2 matches 7 bases. Germline CDR1 and CDR2: SGHTA and FQGNSA. V was pared by 4 bases and J by 1 base, with 4 bases of the junction left unmatched. This CDR3 has 14 amino acids. The CDR3 here is CASSSLGGSYEQYF. The CDR3 DNA reads as TGTGCCAGCAGCTCCCTGGGGGGGTCCTACGAGCAGTACTTC.

This clone was detected only once. The genes are TRBV28 and TRBJ1-1, with D hard to call. This CDR3 has 14 amino acids. Per the germline V gene, CDR1 is MDHEN and CDR2 is SYDVKM. V lost 3 bases to trimming and J lost 1 base, with 9 bases between them. The CDR3 protein is CASSFYQENTEAFF. The CDR3 coding sequence is TGTGCCAGCAGTTTTTATCAGGAGAACACTGAAGCTTTCTTT.

The chain couples TRBV15 to TRBJ2-3, with D hard to call. There are 16 residues in the CDR3. V lost 0 bases to trimming and J lost 3 bases, with 13 bases between them. Germline V gene data show CDR1 as LNHNV and CDR2 as YYDKDF (reference sequence). The CDR3 bases are TGTGCCACCAGCAGAGATCTTGGGTCTAGTACAGATACGCAGTATTTT. Amino acid sequence: CATSRDLGSSTDTQYF.

This clone has only one observation. The gene calls are TRBV29-1 and TRBJ2-3; TRBD1 matches 7 bases. CDR1 and CDR2 from the germline V gene are SQVTM and ANQGSEA. V gave up 7 bases and J gave up 3 bases; unmatched junction bases: 10. The CDR3 consists of 14 residues. CDR3 nucleotides: TGCAGCGCCACAGGGGTTCAGATTACAGATACGCAGTATTTT. Protein: CSATGVQITDTQYF.

This clone was seen only a few times. The CDR3 is CASSASTGSNTGELFF. The CDR3 nucleotides read TGTGCCAGCAGTGCTTCGACAGGGTCGAACACCGGGGAGCTGTTTTTT. The J gene is TRBJ2-2, the V gene TRBV6-4; 7 bases line up with TRBD1. Germline CDR1 and CDR2: MRHNA and SNTAGT. Trimming removed 4 bases from V and 0 bases from J; junction bases left unmatched: 5. The CDR3 is 16 residues long.